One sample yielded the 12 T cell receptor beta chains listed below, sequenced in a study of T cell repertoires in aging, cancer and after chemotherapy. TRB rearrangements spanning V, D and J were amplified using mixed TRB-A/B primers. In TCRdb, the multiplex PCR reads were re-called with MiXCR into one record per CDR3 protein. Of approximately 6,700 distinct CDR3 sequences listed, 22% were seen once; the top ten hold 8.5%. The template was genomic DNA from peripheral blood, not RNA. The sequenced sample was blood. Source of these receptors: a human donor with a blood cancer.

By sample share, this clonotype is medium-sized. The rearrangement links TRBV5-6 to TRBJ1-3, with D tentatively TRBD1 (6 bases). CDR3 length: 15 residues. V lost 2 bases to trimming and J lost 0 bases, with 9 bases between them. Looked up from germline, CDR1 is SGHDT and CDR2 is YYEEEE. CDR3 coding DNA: TGTGCCAGCAGCTTTAGGGGGACCTCTGGAAACACCATATATTTT. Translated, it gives CASSFRGTSGNTIYF.

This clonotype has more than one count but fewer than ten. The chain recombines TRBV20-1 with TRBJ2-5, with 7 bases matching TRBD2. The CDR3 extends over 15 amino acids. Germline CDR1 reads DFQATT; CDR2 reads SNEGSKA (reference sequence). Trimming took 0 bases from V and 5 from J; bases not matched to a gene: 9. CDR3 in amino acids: CSARDPGEGRETQYF. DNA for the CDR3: TGCAGTGCTAGAGATCCGGGGGAGGGCCGTGAGACCCAGTACTTC.

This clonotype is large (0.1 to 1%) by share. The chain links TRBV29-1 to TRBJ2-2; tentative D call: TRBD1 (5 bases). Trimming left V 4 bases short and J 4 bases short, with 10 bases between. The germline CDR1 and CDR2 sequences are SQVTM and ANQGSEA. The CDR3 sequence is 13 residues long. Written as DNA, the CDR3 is TGCAGCGTTGGACAGTTGGGCACCGGGGAGCTGTTTTTT. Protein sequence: CSVGQLGTGELFF.

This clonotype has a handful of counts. This CDR3 is CASSQRVGKNIQYF. The CDR3 DNA reads TGTGCCAGCAGCCAACGAGTCGGCAAAAACATTCAGTACTTC. The chain links TRBV14 to TRBJ2-4, with unresolved D. The germline CDR1 and CDR2 sequences are SGHDN and FVKESK. Trimming shortened V by 2 bases and J by 3 bases, and 8 bases separated the two germline ends. The CDR3 length is 14 residues.

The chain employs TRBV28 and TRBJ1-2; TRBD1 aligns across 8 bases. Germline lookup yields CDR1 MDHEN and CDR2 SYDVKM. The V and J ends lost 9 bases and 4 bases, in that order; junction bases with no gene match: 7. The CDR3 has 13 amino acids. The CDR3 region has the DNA TGTGCCAGTATTCGGACAGGGAGCTATGGCTACACCTTC. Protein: CASIRTGSYGYTF.

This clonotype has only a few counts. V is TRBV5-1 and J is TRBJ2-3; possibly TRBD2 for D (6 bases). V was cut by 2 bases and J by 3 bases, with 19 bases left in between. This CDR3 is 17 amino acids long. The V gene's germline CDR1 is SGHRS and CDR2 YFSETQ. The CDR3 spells CASSFGLRGWETDTQYF. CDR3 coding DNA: TGCGCCAGCAGCTTTGGACTCCGGGGGTGGGAGACAGATACGCAGTATTTT.

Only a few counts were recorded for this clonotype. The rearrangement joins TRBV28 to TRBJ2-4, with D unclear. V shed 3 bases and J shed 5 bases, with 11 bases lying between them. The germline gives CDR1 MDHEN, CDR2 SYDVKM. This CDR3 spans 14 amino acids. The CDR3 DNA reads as TGTGCCAGCAGTTTCGCCAGGACGGAAAACATTCAGTACTTC. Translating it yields CASSFARTENIQYF.

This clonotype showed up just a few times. CDR3 coding DNA: TGTGCCAGCAGCCAAGCTCAGGGGACTAGCGGGAACAATGAGCAGTTCTTC. Its protein is CASSQAQGTSGNNEQFF. The chain is built from TRBV14 and TRBJ2-1, with TRBD2 matching over 13 bases. There are 17 residues in the CDR3. CDR1 SGHDN and CDR2 FVKESK come from the germline V gene. After removal of 1 base from V and 5 bases from J, the junction contained 5 bases not matched to a gene.

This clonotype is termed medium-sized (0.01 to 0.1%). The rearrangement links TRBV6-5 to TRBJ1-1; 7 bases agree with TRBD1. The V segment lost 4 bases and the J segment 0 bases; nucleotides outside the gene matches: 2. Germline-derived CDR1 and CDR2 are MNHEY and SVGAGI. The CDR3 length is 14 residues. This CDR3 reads CASSFGQVNTEAFF. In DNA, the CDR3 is TGTGCCAGCAGTTTCGGACAGGTGAACACTGAAGCTTTCTTT.

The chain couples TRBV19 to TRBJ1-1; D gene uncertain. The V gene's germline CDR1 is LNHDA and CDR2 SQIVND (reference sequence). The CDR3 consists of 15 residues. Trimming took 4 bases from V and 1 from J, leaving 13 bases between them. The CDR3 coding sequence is TGTGCCAGTAGTACCCGGACGGCTCAGAACACTGAAGCTTTCTTT. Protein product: CASSTRTAQNTEAFF.

The CDR3 loop reads CASRILAGAETQYF. In DNA form, the CDR3 reads TGCGCCAGCAGGATTTTAGCGGGGGCGGAGACCCAGTACTTC. The chain carries TRBV5-1 and TRBJ2-5; 9 bases align to TRBD2. The CDR3 length is 14 residues. CDR1 SGHRS and CDR2 YFSETQ come from the germline V gene. The junction had 7 bases not matched to a gene; V was cut back by 5 bases and J by 5 bases.

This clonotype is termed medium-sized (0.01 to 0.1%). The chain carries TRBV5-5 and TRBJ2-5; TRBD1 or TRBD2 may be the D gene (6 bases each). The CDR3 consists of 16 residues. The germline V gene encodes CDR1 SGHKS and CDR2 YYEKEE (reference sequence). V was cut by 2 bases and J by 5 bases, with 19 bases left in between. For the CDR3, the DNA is TGTGCCAGCAGCTTTCTAGCTTTAGGGGGAGGCGAGACCCAGTACTTC. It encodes CASSFLALGGGETQYF. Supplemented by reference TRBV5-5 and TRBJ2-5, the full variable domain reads DAGVTQSPTHLIKTRGQQVTLRCSPISGHKSVSWYQQVLGQGPQFIFQYYEKEERGRGNFPDRFSARQFPNYSSELNVNALLLGDSALYLCASSFLALGGGETQYFGPGTRLLVL.